A selection of T cell receptor beta chains follows, all from one sample in a study of T cell responses to AZD1222 COVID-19 vaccine. Profiled with immunoSEQ multiplex PCR; TCRdb holds only in-frame clones, not every one. In the table there are more than 100,000 clones, approximately 90% of which are singletons. The sample here was peripheral blood, taken on day 0 of AZD1222 vaccination. The receptor set was obtained from an adult in good health. Each CDR3 is given with its conserved first and last residue. D genes are given only for firm matches. Clone size is given for some rows only: seen once, a few or many times, or a class if the clone is expanded.

>TRBD1|TRBV7-3|TRBJ1-1|NA
TGTGCCAGCAGCATACAGGGGGGGGGCGCTGAAGCTTTCTTT
CASSIQGGGAEAFF
>TRBD2|TRBV11-2|TRBJ2-1|NA
TGTGCCAGCAGCTTAGAACTAGCGGTCTCCTACAATGAGCAGTTCTTC
CASSLELAVSYNEQFF
>TRBD1|TRBV29-1|TRBJ2-7|NA
TGCAGCGTAGCAATACAGGGGGTCGGGTACGAGCAGTACTTC
CSVAIQGVGYEQYF
>NA|TRBV19|TRBJ2-1|once
TGTGCCAGCGAGGGAACCCAATACAATGAGCAGTTCTTC
CASEGTQYNEQFF
>TRBD1|TRBV5-1|TRBJ1-1|NA
TGCGCCAGCAGCTGGACTCCGGACAGGGTAAACACTGAAGCTTTCTTT
CASSWTPDRVNTEAFF
>NA|TRBV19|TRBJ1-5|NA
TGTGCCAGTAACGACATTAGCAATCAGCCCCAGCATTTT
CASNDISNQPQHF
>NA|TRBV3-1/TRBV3-2|TRBJ1-4|NA
TGTGCCAGCAGCCGGGGAAGTGAAAAACTGTTTTTT
CASSRGSEKLFF
>NA|TRBV9|TRBJ1-3|NA
TGTGCCAGCAGCGGACAGTTCTCTGGAAACACCATATATTTT
CASSGQFSGNTIYF
>NA|TRBV7-6|TRBJ1-5|once
TGTGCCAGCAGCTTAGCCAGTAGCAATCAGCCCCAGCATTTT
CASSLASSNQPQHF
>TRBD1|TRBV7-3|TRBJ2-3|NA
TGTGCCAGCAGCCTAGGACAGGCCCACACAGATACGCAGTATTTT
CASSLGQAHTDTQYF
>NA|TRBV28|TRBJ1-2|NA
TGTGCCAGCAGTTTTGGGACGGACTATGGCTACACCTTC
CASSFGTDYGYTF
>NA|TRBV5-8|TRBJ1-2|few
TGTGCCGGGAACAGGGTGTACTATGGCTACACCTTC
CAGNRVYYGYTF
>NA|TRBV5-6|TRBJ1-4|NA
TGTGCCAGCAGCTCCCAGGGTTGGGAACTGTTTTTT
CASSSQGWELFF
>NA|TRBV6-4|TRBJ1-6|NA
TGTGCCAGCAGCCGAGGGGGACATCGATCACCCCTCCACTTT
CASSRGGHRSPLHF
>TRBD1|TRBV6-5|TRBJ1-6|NA
TGTGCCAGCAGCTGGACAGGCAATTCACCCCTCCACTTT
CASSWTGNSPLHF
>TRBD2|TRBV27|TRBJ2-5|few
TGTGCCAGCAGTTTATGGGCTAGCGGGGGCCAAGAGACCCAGTACTTC
CASSLWASGGQETQYF
>NA|TRBV19|TRBJ2-3|NA
TGTGCCAGTAGTGTGGATGCTGATACGCAGTATTTT
CASSVDADTQYF
>NA|TRBV10-3|TRBJ1-5|NA
TGTGCCATCAGTGGAATAGGGCAGCCCCAGCATTTT
CAISGIGQPQHF
>TRBD1|TRBV9|TRBJ2-7|NA
TGTGCCAGCAGCGCCCACGACAGGGCCTTCTACGAGCAGTACTTC
CASSAHDRAFYEQYF
>NA|TRBV24-1|TRBJ2-3|NA
TGTGCCACCAGTGATGCCAGGGACACAGATACGCAGTATTTT
CATSDARDTDTQYF
>TRBD1|TRBV28|TRBJ1-2|NA
TGTGCCAGCAGCTTGACAGGGTGGCCTGGCTACACCTTC
CASSLTGWPGYTF
>NA|TRBV5-4|TRBJ2-7|NA
TGTGCCAGCAGCCCCTCTTCCGGGTATTCCTACGAGCAGTACTTC
CASSPSSGYSYEQYF
>TRBD2|TRBV30|TRBJ2-1|NA
TGTGCCTGGAGTCGATGGCTAGCGGGGGGGAGCTCCTACAATGAGCAGTTCTTC
CAWSRWLAGGSSYNEQFF
>NA|TRBV19|TRBJ2-3|NA
TGTGCCAGTAGAGAACGGGGGGCTAGCACAGATACGCAGTATTTT
CASRERGASTDTQYF
>NA|TRBV19|TRBJ1-5|NA
TGTGCCAGTAGTATCCAATCCTCAGGGAATCAGCCCCAGCATTTT
CASSIQSSGNQPQHF
>TRBD2|TRBV5-1|TRBJ2-3|NA
TGCGCCAGCAGGGGACTAGCGAGTAGCACAGATACGCAGTATTTT
CASRGLASSTDTQYF
>NA|TRBV7-9|TRBJ1-1|once
TGTGCCAGCAGTCCCGGGGGGGCCGGCACTGAAGCTTTCTTT
CASSPGGAGTEAFF
>TRBD1|TRBV3-1/TRBV3-2|TRBJ2-7|NA
TGTGCCAGCAGCCCCGGGACAGGTCCTTCGGAGCAGTACTTC
CASSPGTGPSEQYF
>NA|TRBV6-1|TRBJ2-5|NA
TGTGCCAGCAGTGAAGTGGGACCTAAGACCCAGTACTTC
CASSEVGPKTQYF
>NA|TRBV30|TRBJ2-7|NA
TGTGCCTGGAGTCTGACAGGCGCCGAGCAGTACTTC
CAWSLTGAEQYF
>NA|TRBV19|TRBJ1-2|NA
TGTGCCAGTAGCGCAATAAACTATGGCTACACCTTC
CASSAINYGYTF
>TRBD1|TRBV19|TRBJ2-7|NA
TGTGCCAGTAGTTCAAGACAGGGGAGGTACGAGCAGTACTTC
CASSSRQGRYEQYF
>NA|TRBV20-1|TRBJ1-1|NA
TGCAGTGCTATTGACCCCCGGGGGTCGGGCACTGAAGCTTTCTTT
CSAIDPRGSGTEAFF